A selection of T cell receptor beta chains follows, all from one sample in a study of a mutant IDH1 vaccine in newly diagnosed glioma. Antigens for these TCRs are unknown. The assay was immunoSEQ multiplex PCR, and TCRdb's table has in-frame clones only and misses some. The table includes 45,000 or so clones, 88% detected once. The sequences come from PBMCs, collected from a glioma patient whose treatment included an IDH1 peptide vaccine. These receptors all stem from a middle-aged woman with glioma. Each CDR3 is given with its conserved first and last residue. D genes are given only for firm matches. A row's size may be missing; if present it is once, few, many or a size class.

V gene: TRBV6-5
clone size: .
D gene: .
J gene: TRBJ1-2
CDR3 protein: CATGQTTPGLYGYTF
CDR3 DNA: TGTGCCACTGGACAGACCACCCCCGGCCTTTATGGCTACACCTTC

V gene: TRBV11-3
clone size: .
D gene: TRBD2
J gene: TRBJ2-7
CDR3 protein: CASSPSGTSGRREQYF
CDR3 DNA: TGTGCCAGCAGCCCCTCCGGGACTAGCGGGAGACGTGAGCAGTACTTC

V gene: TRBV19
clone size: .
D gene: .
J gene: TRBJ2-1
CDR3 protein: CASTPPGGRGREQFF
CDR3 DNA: TGTGCCAGTACTCCCCCAGGCGGGCGGGGGCGGGAGCAGTTCTTC

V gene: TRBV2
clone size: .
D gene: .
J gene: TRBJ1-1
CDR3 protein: CATPPRASEAFF
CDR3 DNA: TGTGCCACGCCCCCCCGGGCCAGTGAAGCTTTCTTT

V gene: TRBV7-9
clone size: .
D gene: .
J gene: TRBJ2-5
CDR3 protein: CASSDFIVQETQYF
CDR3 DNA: TGTGCCAGCAGCGATTTTATAGTTCAAGAGACCCAGTACTTC

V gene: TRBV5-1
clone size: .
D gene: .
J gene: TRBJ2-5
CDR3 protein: CASSLTDSQETQYF
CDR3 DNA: TGCGCCAGCAGTCTCACGGACAGCCAAGAGACCCAGTACTTC

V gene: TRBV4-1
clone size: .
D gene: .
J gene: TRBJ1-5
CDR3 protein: CASSQDRYQPQHF
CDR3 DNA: TGCGCCAGCAGCCAGGACCGATATCAGCCCCAGCATTTT

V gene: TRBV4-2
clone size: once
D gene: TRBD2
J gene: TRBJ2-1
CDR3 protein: CASSQFEGSGVNEQFF
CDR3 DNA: TGTGCCAGCAGCCAATTCGAAGGTAGCGGGGTCAATGAGCAGTTCTTC

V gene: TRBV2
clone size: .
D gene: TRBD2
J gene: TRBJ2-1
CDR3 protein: CASSEAPAGYVHEQFF
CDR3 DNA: TGTGCCAGCAGTGAAGCCCCAGCGGGGTATGTCCATGAGCAGTTCTTC

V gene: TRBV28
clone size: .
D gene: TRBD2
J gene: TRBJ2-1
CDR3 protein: CASSWAGETNEQFF
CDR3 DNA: TGTGCCAGCAGTTGGGCGGGAGAGACCAATGAGCAGTTCTTC

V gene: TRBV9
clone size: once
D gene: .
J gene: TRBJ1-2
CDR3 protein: CASSVMMEGYGYTF
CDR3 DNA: TGTGCCAGCAGCGTAATGATGGAGGGATATGGCTACACCTTC

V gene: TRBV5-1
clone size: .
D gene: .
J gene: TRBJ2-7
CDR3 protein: CASSRSTTDEQYF
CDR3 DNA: TGCGCCAGCAGCCGGTCGACTACGGATGAGCAGTACTTC

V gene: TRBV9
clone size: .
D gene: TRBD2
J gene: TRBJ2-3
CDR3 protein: CASSSGTSGGGTDTQYF
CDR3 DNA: TGTGCCAGCAGCTCGGGGACTAGCGGGGGGGGCACAGATACGCAGTATTTT

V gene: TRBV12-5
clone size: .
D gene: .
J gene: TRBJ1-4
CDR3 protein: CASGLGGATNEKLFF
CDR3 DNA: TGTGCTAGTGGTTTGGGGGGGGCCACTAATGAAAAACTGTTTTTT

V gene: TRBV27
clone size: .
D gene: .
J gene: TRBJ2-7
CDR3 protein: CASSLRQGLGEQYF
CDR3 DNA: TGTGCCAGCAGTTTAAGGCAGGGCCTCGGCGAGCAGTACTTC

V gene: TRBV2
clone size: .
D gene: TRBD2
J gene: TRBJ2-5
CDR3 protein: CASSSGAAGGGTQYF
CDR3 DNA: TGTGCCAGCAGTTCTGGAGCGGCGGGGGGCGGAACCCAGTACTTC

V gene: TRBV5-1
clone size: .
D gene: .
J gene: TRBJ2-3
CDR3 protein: CASSLGTSGTDTQYF
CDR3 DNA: TGCGCCAGCAGCTTGGGGACTTCTGGCACAGATACGCAGTATTTT

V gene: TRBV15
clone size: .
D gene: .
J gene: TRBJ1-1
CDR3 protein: CATSRDGGNTEAFF
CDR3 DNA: TGTGCCACCAGCAGAGACGGGGGGAACACTGAAGCTTTCTTT

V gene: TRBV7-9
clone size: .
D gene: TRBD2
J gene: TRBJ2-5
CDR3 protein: CASSSSSGSMKTQYF
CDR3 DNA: TGTGCCAGCAGCTCCTCTAGCGGGAGTATGAAGACCCAGTACTTC

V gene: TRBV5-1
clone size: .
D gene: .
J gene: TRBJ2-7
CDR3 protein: CASSLDGGPNEQYF
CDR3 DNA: TGCGCCAGCAGCTTGGACGGGGGTCCCAACGAGCAGTACTTC

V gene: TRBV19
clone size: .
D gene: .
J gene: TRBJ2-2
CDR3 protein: CASKGIPRELFF
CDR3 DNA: TGTGCCAGTAAGGGGATTCCTAGGGAGCTGTTTTTT

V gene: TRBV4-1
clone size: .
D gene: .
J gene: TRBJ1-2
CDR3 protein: CASSQDFAGSNYGYTF
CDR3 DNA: TGCGCCAGCAGCCAAGATTTTGCAGGGAGTAACTATGGCTACACCTTC

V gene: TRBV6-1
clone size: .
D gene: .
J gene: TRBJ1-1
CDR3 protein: CASSERMVGEAFF
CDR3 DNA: TGTGCCAGCAGTGAAAGAATGGTTGGAGAAGCTTTCTTT

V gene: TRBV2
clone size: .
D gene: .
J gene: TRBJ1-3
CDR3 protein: CASRLLLGQTLSGNTIYF
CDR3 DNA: TGTGCCAGCAGGCTACTTCTTGGACAGACTCTCTCTGGAAACACCATATATTTT

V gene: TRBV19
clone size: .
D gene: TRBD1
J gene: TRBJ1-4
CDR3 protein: CASTTGASEKLFF
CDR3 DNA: TGTGCCAGTACTACAGGGGCTTCTGAAAAACTGTTTTTT

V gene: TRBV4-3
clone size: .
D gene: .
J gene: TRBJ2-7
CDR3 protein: CASSQDWGAEQYF
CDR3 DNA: TGCGCCAGCAGCCAAGATTGGGGGGCCGAGCAGTACTTC

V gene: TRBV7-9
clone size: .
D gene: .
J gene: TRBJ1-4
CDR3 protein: CASSLARENEKLFF
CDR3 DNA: TGTGCCAGCAGCTTAGCCAGGGAGAATGAAAAACTGTTTTTT

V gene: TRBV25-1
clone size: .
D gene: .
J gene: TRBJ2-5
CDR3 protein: CASSPVGLQETQYF
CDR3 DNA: TGTGCCAGCAGTCCCGTAGGGCTTCAAGAGACCCAGTACTTC

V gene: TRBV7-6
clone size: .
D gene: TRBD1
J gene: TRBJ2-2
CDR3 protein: CASSSWSQGTGELFF
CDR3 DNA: TGTGCCAGCAGCTCGTGGTCACAGGGGACCGGGGAGCTGTTTTTT

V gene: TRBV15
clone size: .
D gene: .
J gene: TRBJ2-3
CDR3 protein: CAIGRSTDTQYF
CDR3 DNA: TGTGCCATAGGCCGGAGCACAGATACGCAGTATTTT

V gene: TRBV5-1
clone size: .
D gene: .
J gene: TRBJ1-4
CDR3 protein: CASSLRQSNEKLFF
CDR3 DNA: TGCGCCAGCAGCTTGCGGCAGAGTAATGAAAAACTGTTTTTT